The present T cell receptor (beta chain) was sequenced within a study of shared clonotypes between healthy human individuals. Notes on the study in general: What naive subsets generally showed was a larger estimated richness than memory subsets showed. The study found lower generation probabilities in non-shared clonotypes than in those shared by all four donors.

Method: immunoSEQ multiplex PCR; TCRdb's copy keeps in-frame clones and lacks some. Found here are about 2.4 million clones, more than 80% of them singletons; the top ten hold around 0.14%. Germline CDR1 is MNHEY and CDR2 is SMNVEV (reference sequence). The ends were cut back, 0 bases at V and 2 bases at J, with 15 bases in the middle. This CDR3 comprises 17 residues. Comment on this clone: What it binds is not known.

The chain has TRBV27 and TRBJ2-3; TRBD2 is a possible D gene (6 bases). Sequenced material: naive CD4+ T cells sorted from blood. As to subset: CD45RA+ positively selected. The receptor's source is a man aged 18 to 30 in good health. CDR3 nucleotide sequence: TGTGCCAGCAGTTTATCCCGATTAGCGGAATCCACAGATACGCAGTATTTT. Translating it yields CASSLSRLAESTDTQYF.